This T cell receptor (beta chain) is drawn from a study of T cells in Graves' hyperthyroidism and ophthalmopathy. Study context: Peripheral blood was secured at the point of initial diagnosis, before any treatment.

This clonotype was observed at least ten times. Germline CDR1 KGHDR, CDR2 SFDVKD. V shed 6 bases and J shed 6 bases, with 5 bases lying between them. The CDR3 contains 11 residues. The source material, RNA transcripts, was used to amplify TCR beta CDR3 regions. Carried out on the TCR CDR3, a first-round RT-PCR used the HTBI primer set. A single record per CDR3 protein comes from TCRdb applying MiXCR to the multiplex PCR reads. The table includes 350,000 to 450,000 distinct CDR3 sequences, around an eighth detected once. This chain links TRBV24-1 with TRBJ2-1, with D uncertain. The receptor comes from a middle-aged man with Graves' ophthalmopathy. Sequencing input: blood. The DNA of the CDR3 is TGTGCCACCAGTACGGGCAATGAGCAGTTCTTC. Translating gives CATSTGNEQFF.